The clone carrying this T cell receptor beta chain was counted once. Its antigen is not identified. The data originate from a study of T cell clonotyping in hematopoietic cell transplantation. Study results and caveats: Graft donor and pretransplant recipient Inverse Simpson Index values predicted broader posttransplant TCR diversity. Few recipient clonotypes overlapped donors; over 95% were de novo at given depth.

The germline V gene encodes CDR1 SGHVS and CDR2 FNYEAQ. The CDR3 contains 14 residues. Trimming removed 6 bases at V and 5 bases at J, with 16 bases between. Time point: recipient sample about 28 days before transplant, after cytoreduction. Samples: about 28 days before transplant, then days 30, 100 and 180 after. The data were produced by immunoSEQ multiplex PCR, yet TCRdb's version contains in-frame clones alone and is incomplete. The sample records roughly 17,000 clones, around 93% being singletons. The sequenced sample was peripheral blood mononuclear cells, obtained before stem cell transplant. The TCR sequence derives from a man younger than 35 with biphenotypic leukemia. Some clones in this sample may be carry-over from other donors' samples. V is TRBV7-6 and J is TRBJ1-1; TRBD1 might be the D (6 bases). DNA for the CDR3: TGTGCCAGCAGTGTCGAGGGTACAGGGACTGAAGCTTTCTTT. Translation: CASSVEGTGTEAFF. The full variable domain, in which reference TRBV7-6 and TRBJ1-1 provide the parts outside the CDR3, is GAGVSQSPRYKVTKRGQDVALRCDPISGHVSLYWYRQALGQGPEFLTYFNYEAQQDKSGLPNDRFSAERPEGSISTLTIQRTEQRDSAMYRCASSVEGTGTEAFFGQGTRLTVV.